The next 19 T cell receptor beta chains were all read from a single sample in a study of blood T cell repertoires in COVID-19. Profiling relied on immunoSEQ multiplex PCR, and the TCRdb table lists in-frame clones only, not all of them. Among about 340,000 clones listed, 75% to 90% were seen once. The sample comprised peripheral blood. These receptors were obtained from a woman aged 55-69 years with COVID-19, enrolled during active disease.

The chain recombines TRBV4-2 with TRBJ1-5; D may be TRBD1 (5 bases). Trimming left V 3 bases short and J 2 bases short, with 17 bases between. CDR1 LGHNA and CDR2 YNFKEQ come from the germline V gene. There are 17 residues in the CDR3. CDR3: CASSQHGAGTGNQPQHF. The CDR3 DNA reads as TGTGCCAGCAGCCAGCACGGGGCGGGGACGGGCAATCAGCCCCAGCATTTT.

The V and J genes are TRBV6-5 and TRBJ2-7, with TRBD1 matching over 10 bases. The CDR3 is made up of 14 amino acids. CDR1 and CDR2 (germline): MNHEY, SVGAGI. V lost 8 bases to trimming and J lost 6 bases; unmatched junction nucleotides: 10. The CDR3 nucleotides are TGTGCCAGCGGTCGGACAGGGGGATCTCTCGAGCAGTACTTC. Its protein product is CASGRTGGSLEQYF.

The chain combines TRBV7-2 with TRBJ2-5; 9 nucleotides line up with TRBD2. V lost 6 bases, J lost 4 bases, and 15 bases stayed unmatched. CDR1 and CDR2 from the germline V gene are SGHTA and FQGNSA. The CDR3 is made up of 17 amino acids. The CDR3 DNA reads as TGTGCCAGCAGTAGATCCATCGGCGGGGGGGCCCCAGAGACCCAGTACTTC. It is translated as CASSRSIGGGAPETQYF.

J is TRBJ2-5 and V is TRBV7-6; 9 positions match TRBD1. The CDR3 has 17 residues. With V trimmed by 3 bases and J by 1 base, 9 bases remained unmatched. The germline V gene encodes CDR1 SGHVS and CDR2 FNYEAQ. The CDR3 loop is CASSFLSGGQGQETQYF. The CDR3, as DNA: TGTGCCAGCAGCTTCCTCAGTGGGGGACAGGGCCAAGAGACCCAGTACTTC.

This sequence joins TRBV29-1 and TRBJ1-4; D ambiguous. The CDR3 totals 12 residues. The V gene lost 4 bases and the J gene lost 8 bases, with 11 bases spanning the gap. Germline assignment: CDR1 SQVTM and CDR2 ANQGSEA. CDR3 DNA sequence: TGCAGCGTTGGGCAGTCCGCCGAAAAACTGTTTTTT. It translates to CSVGQSAEKLFF.

This sequence joins TRBV5-8 and TRBJ1-3, with 7 bases aligning to TRBD1. Germline assignment: CDR1 SGHTS and CDR2 YDEGEE. The CDR3 runs 14 residues. Germline trimming cut 4 bases from V and 2 bases from J; bases unmatched to any gene: 3. The CDR3 spells CASSLRGTGNTIYF. CDR3 in DNA: TGTGCCAGCAGCCTCAGGGGGACTGGAAACACCATATATTTT.

This sequence joins TRBV5-6 and TRBJ1-2; maybe TRBD1 (6 bases). Trimming cost V 0 bases and J 7 bases, with 13 bases left between them. Germline V gene data show CDR1 as SGHDT and CDR2 as YYEEEE. This CDR3 has 14 amino acids. CDR3 sequence reads: CASSLAGHPFGYTF. The CDR3 bases are TGTGCCAGCAGCTTGGCGGGACACCCTTTTGGCTACACCTTC.

Note on this clone: Other nucleotide sequences from this sample produce the same CDR3. The V and J genes are TRBV3-1 (or the pseudogene TRBV3-2) and TRBJ2-5; unclear D gene. V was shortened by 0 bases and J by 5 bases, with 4 bases between the two germline ends. The CDR3 has 12 residues. CDR1 and CDR2 (germline): LGHDT, YNNKEL (reference sequence). CDR3 sequence: CASSQDGETQYF. In DNA form, the CDR3 reads TGTGCCAGCAGCCAAGACGGGGAGACCCAGTACTTC.

The rearrangement uses TRBV7-8 and TRBJ1-1, with a possible D match to TRBD1 (6 bases). The V gene lost 6 bases and the J gene lost 4 bases, with 12 bases spanning the gap. The CDR3 is made up of 13 amino acids. Germline V gene sequence: CDR1 SGHVS, CDR2 FQNEAQ. The DNA for the CDR3 is TGTGCCAGCAGATCTACAGGGTCCACTGAAGCTTTCTTT. Translating gives CASRSTGSTEAFF.

V usage is TRBV7-9 and J usage is TRBJ2-1; TRBD2 matches 12 bases. Per germline, CDR1 SEHNR and CDR2 FQNEAQ (reference sequence). J gave up 6 bases and V 5 bases, and 5 bases lay outside the gene matches. The CDR3 covers 15 residues. Written as DNA, the CDR3 is TGTGCCAGCAGCCTACTAGCGGGGGGTTTCAATGAGCAGTTCTTC. Encoded protein: CASSLLAGGFNEQFF.

The chain has TRBV30 and TRBJ2-4; tentatively, D is TRBD1 (5 bases). The CDR3 extends over 15 amino acids. In germline, CDR1 is GTSNPN, CDR2 SVGIG (reference sequence). Trimming stripped 2 bases from V and 0 bases from J, with 11 bases between. This CDR3 is CAWSTAGLAKNIQYF. CDR3 nucleotides: TGTGCCTGGAGTACTGCAGGGTTAGCCAAAAACATTCAGTACTTC.

The chain employs TRBV6-5 and TRBJ2-5; 9 positions match TRBD2. V gave up 8 bases and J gave up 5 bases; unmatched junction bases: 12. CDR1 is MNHEY, CDR2 SVGAGI, per germline. There are 15 residues in the CDR3. DNA of the CDR3: TGTGCCAGCTCCGGCGGGGGGGCCGGGGGCGAGACCCAGTACTTC. This encodes CASSGGGAGGETQYF.

V is TRBV7-7 and J is TRBJ2-5; 14 nucleotides match TRBD2. The CDR3 contains 16 residues. Germline V lookup: CDR1 SSHAT, CDR2 FNYEAQ (reference sequence). J was trimmed by 2 bases and V by 4 bases; bases with no gene match: 3. CDR3 DNA: TGTGCCAGCAGCTCGGGACTAGCGGGGGTTCAAGAGACCCAGTACTTC. This codes for CASSSGLAGVQETQYF. Looking up the rest from reference TRBV7-7 and TRBJ2-5 gives the full variable domain: GAGVSQSPRYKVTKRGQDVTLRCDPISSHATLYWYQQALGQGPEFLTYFNYEAQPDKSGLPSDRFSAERPEGSISTLTIQRTEQRDSAMYRCASSSGLAGVQETQYFGPGTRLLVL.

There are many counts of this clone. This sample also contains other DNA sequences that code for the same CDR3. The CDR3 DNA sequence: TGTGCCAGCAGTTTCGGACAGGGTCGAGAAAAACTGTTTTTT. Translated, it gives CASSFGQGREKLFF. This chain uses TRBV28 with TRBJ1-4; TRBD1 agrees at 8 bases. Per the germline V gene, CDR1 is MDHEN and CDR2 is SYDVKM. The CDR3 consists of 14 residues. V was pared by 3 bases and J by 8 bases, with 5 bases of the junction left unmatched.

The chain has TRBV7-9 and TRBJ1-1; D is unresolved. Germline loops: CDR1 SEHNR, CDR2 FQNEAQ (reference sequence). CDR3 length equals 12 residues. V lost 4 bases and J lost 5, with 8 bases in between. CDR3 sequence: CASSSLSTEAFF. The CDR3 DNA is TGTGCCAGCAGCTCACTTAGTACTGAAGCTTTCTTT.

V gene TRBV7-9 combines with J gene TRBJ1-4; 8 bases match TRBD1. V gave up 4 bases and J gave up 3 bases; unmatched junction bases: 4. The V gene's germline CDR1 is SEHNR and CDR2 FQNEAQ (reference sequence). The CDR3 runs to 15 residues. Written as DNA, the CDR3 is TGTGCCAGCAGCTCACAGACAGGGGCTAATGAAAAACTGTTTTTT. Protein: CASSSQTGANEKLFF.

V and J are TRBV7-8 and TRBJ1-5, with D possibly being TRBD1 (6 bases). CDR1 SGHVS and CDR2 FQNEAQ come from the germline V gene. The V gene lost 5 bases and the J gene lost 8 bases, with 16 bases spanning the gap. This CDR3 comprises 14 residues. The CDR3 region is CASSPQQGSEPQHF. DNA for the CDR3: TGTGCCAGCAGCCCCCAACAGGGTAGCGAGCCCCAGCATTTT.

V is TRBV6-5 and J is TRBJ2-5; D gene ambiguous. The CDR3 totals 14 residues. V was trimmed by 4 bases and J by 5 bases, leaving 14 bases between them. From germline, CDR1 is MNHEY and CDR2 SVGAGI. CDR3 loop: CASSSPGERETQYF. The CDR3 DNA reads TGTGCCAGCAGTTCTCCAGGCGAAAGGGAGACCCAGTACTTC.

The V and J genes are TRBV5-6 and TRBJ2-7; D unclear. Germline V gene data show CDR1 as SGHDT and CDR2 as YYEEEE. The germline V and J ends were trimmed by 1 base and 4 bases, with 6 bases remaining between them. The CDR3 is 12 residues long. CDR3 protein: CASSLSQYEQYF. The CDR3 DNA reads as TGTGCCAGCAGCTTGAGCCAATACGAGCAGTACTTC.